The present T cell receptor beta chain was sequenced within a study of cytomegalovirus exposure and HLA in healthy donors. Across the study: In an early release, HLA-typed donors contributed about 79 million unique TCR sequences. Findings and caveats of the study: For TCR beta chains, V- and J-gene trimming was later linked to a missense DCLRE1C variant. The study had only CMV serostatus as immune exposure information. Data from an earlier analysis indicated that most TCR beta V segments were productive either about 87% or about 30% of the time.

The CDR3 is made up of 16 amino acids. Germline-derived CDR1 and CDR2 are SGHRS and YFSETQ. Trimming took off 4 bases at V and 3 bases at J, with 14 bases between the two ends. A multiplex PCR was run with 60 Vbeta primers and 13 Jbeta primers. Repertoires were generated with immunoSEQ multiplex PCR, while TCRdb's copy carries only in-frame clones and drops some. Of over 150,000 clones detected, 65% to 80% appear once; the ten largest clones hold 3.5% to 5%. Comment on this clone: The antigen is not known.

Sequencing was performed on PBMCs. This sequence joins TRBV5-1 and TRBJ1-6; D not resolved. The origin of this receptor is a man aged 40-49 years in good health and CMV-seronegative. In DNA, the CDR3 is TGCGCCAGCAGCCTCTCAGGCGTCTACTATAATTCACCCCTCCACTTT. Protein product: CASSLSGVYYNSPLHF.